This T cell receptor beta chain was identified in a study of CD8 T cells in ankylosing spondylitis. Findings of the study overall: There was a TCR beta motif, made of eight highly homologous variants, that appeared characteristic of ankylosing spondylitis blood. Peripheral blood held disease-linked clones only at relatively low frequency, and these were CD8+.

TCRdb re-called the 5' RACE reads through MiXCR, storing one row per CDR3 protein. Among tens of thousands of distinct CDR3 sequences listed, roughly 30% were seen once. Worth noting for this clonotype: What it recognizes is unknown.

After removal of 2 bases from V and 5 bases from J, the junction contained 7 bases not matched to a gene. The CDR3 is 15 amino acids. Germline V gene data show CDR1 as SGHRS and CDR2 as YFSETQ. The chain links TRBV5-1 to TRBJ2-1; 7 bases align to TRBD2. Sequences were obtained from blood, either unsorted or a sorted T cell fraction (not recorded which). The TCR originated in a male donor with ankylosing spondylitis or in good health (not recorded which). CDR3 DNA: TGCGCCAGCAGCTTATTTGCGGGAGTAAACAATGAGCAGTTCTTC. As protein: CASSLFAGVNNEQFF.